This is a list of T cell receptor beta chains from one sample in a study of T cell repertoires in cytomegalovirus infection. TCRdb fed the reads into MiXCR, producing one record per CDR3 protein. The table has some 300,000 distinct CDR3 sequences, 15% to 20% seen once. The sample was PBMCs. These receptors were taken from a human donor in good health (CMV status not recorded). Some clones in this sample may be carry-over from other donors' samples. CDR3s include the opening cysteine and the closing phenylalanine or tryptophan. A D gene is named only where the DNA matches it firmly.

>-|TRBV28|TRBJ1-1
CASVNPARAFF
>-|TRBV7-2|TRBJ2-7
CASSSSPFAGSYEQYF
>TRBD1|TRBV6-6|TRBJ2-6
CASSYNRGAGANVLTF
>TRBD1|TRBV5-1|TRBJ2-5
CASSPGTGGRGETQYF
>-|TRBV10-3|TRBJ1-5
CAIRDGVGQPQHF
>TRBD1|TRBV7-2|TRBJ1-5
CASSLMGTGGNQPQHF
>TRBD2|TRBV27|TRBJ2-3
CASSFTGTSGTDTQYF
>-|TRBV7-6|TRBJ1-6
CASSLESTGLAPLHF
>-|TRBV18|TRBJ1-6
CASSPQGREVLHF
>-|TRBV7-2|TRBJ2-7
CASSLADGGFYEQYF
>-|TRBV2|TRBJ2-2
CASRLEGAGELFF
>TRBD1|TRBV18|TRBJ2-7
CASSAGTGGEQYF
>TRBD2|TRBV7-2|TRBJ2-1
CASKTLALDEQFF
>TRBD1|TRBV12-3/TRBV12-4|TRBJ2-5
CASTNHRTGGKTQYF
>-|TRBV12-3/TRBV12-4|TRBJ2-3
CASRFLGQSTDTQYF
>-|TRBV20-1|TRBJ2-7
CSARVGTYEQYF
>TRBD2|TRBV12-3/TRBV12-4|TRBJ2-1
CASGLAGSYGEQFF
>TRBD2|TRBV7-3|TRBJ2-3
CASSILPAGAGDTQYF
>-|TRBV6-2/TRBV6-3|TRBJ1-2
CASSYEGEWQGYTF
>-|TRBV2|TRBJ2-1
CASSRESNEQFF
>-|TRBV27|TRBJ2-7
CASSLIGTLPSGEQYF
>-|TRBV20-1|TRBJ1-1
CSARDTLGGFWTEAFF
>-|TRBV20-1|TRBJ1-5
CSAVVRGPNQPQHF
>-|TRBV7-2|TRBJ2-2
CASSLQGLNTGELFF
>TRBD1|TRBV20-1|TRBJ2-7
CSAPGQLNEQYF
>-|TRBV11-2|TRBJ2-7
CASSLGVGSYYEQYF
>-|TRBV28|TRBJ2-7
CASSSSPSSYEQYF
>-|TRBV7-2|TRBJ1-3
CASSFRESGNTIYF
>-|TRBV11-2|TRBJ1-1
CASSLGNTHLGAFF
>TRBD1|TRBV5-1|TRBJ2-7
CASSLYLQGNEQYF
>TRBD1|TRBV4-1|TRBJ1-1
CASSQEQGGYAEAFF
>-|TRBV7-2|TRBJ2-7
CASSLDPGTTYEQYF
>-|TRBV5-6|TRBJ2-7
CASSRGQGRYEQYF
>-|TRBV6-6|TRBJ1-1
CASRPYAGPMNTEAFF
>-|TRBV4-1|TRBJ2-7
CASSQESRDGEQYF
>-|TRBV5-4|TRBJ2-1
CASSPGTNEQFF
>TRBD1|TRBV29-1|TRBJ2-7
CSVEGSHSPGGTGLYEQYF
>-|TRBV11-2|TRBJ1-2
CASSLAWTDGYTF
>-|TRBV5-1|TRBJ1-5
CASSLEASGQPQHF
>-|TRBV5-6|TRBJ2-7
CASRGGLYEQYF
>TRBD1|TRBV29-1|TRBJ1-3
CSVSGGDTGNTIYF
>TRBD1|TRBV7-9|TRBJ2-2
CASRVQGAKIGELFF
>TRBD1|TRBV19|TRBJ2-7
CASPGQGGCEQYF
>TRBD1|TRBV12-3/TRBV12-4|TRBJ1-2
CASSRDSNNYGYTF
>-|TRBV7-9|TRBJ1-6
CASSPPGGGSPLHF
>TRBD2|TRBV6-5|TRBJ2-3
CASAYSGGANTQYF
>-|TRBV28|TRBJ2-5
CASRGAEGTGETQYF
>TRBD1|TRBV20-1|TRBJ1-6
CSARNPEQGDSPLHF
>-|TRBV7-2|TRBJ2-1
CASSLGGTANEQFF
>-|TRBV7-8|TRBJ2-3
CASSRMRGSTDTQYF
>-|TRBV9|TRBJ1-3
CASSTHLGRPGNTIYF
>-|TRBV12-3/TRBV12-4|TRBJ1-1
CASRQVAEAFF
>-|TRBV28|TRBJ1-1
CASVIRGNTEAFF
>-|TRBV12-3/TRBV12-4|TRBJ1-5
CASSDGALGNQPQHF